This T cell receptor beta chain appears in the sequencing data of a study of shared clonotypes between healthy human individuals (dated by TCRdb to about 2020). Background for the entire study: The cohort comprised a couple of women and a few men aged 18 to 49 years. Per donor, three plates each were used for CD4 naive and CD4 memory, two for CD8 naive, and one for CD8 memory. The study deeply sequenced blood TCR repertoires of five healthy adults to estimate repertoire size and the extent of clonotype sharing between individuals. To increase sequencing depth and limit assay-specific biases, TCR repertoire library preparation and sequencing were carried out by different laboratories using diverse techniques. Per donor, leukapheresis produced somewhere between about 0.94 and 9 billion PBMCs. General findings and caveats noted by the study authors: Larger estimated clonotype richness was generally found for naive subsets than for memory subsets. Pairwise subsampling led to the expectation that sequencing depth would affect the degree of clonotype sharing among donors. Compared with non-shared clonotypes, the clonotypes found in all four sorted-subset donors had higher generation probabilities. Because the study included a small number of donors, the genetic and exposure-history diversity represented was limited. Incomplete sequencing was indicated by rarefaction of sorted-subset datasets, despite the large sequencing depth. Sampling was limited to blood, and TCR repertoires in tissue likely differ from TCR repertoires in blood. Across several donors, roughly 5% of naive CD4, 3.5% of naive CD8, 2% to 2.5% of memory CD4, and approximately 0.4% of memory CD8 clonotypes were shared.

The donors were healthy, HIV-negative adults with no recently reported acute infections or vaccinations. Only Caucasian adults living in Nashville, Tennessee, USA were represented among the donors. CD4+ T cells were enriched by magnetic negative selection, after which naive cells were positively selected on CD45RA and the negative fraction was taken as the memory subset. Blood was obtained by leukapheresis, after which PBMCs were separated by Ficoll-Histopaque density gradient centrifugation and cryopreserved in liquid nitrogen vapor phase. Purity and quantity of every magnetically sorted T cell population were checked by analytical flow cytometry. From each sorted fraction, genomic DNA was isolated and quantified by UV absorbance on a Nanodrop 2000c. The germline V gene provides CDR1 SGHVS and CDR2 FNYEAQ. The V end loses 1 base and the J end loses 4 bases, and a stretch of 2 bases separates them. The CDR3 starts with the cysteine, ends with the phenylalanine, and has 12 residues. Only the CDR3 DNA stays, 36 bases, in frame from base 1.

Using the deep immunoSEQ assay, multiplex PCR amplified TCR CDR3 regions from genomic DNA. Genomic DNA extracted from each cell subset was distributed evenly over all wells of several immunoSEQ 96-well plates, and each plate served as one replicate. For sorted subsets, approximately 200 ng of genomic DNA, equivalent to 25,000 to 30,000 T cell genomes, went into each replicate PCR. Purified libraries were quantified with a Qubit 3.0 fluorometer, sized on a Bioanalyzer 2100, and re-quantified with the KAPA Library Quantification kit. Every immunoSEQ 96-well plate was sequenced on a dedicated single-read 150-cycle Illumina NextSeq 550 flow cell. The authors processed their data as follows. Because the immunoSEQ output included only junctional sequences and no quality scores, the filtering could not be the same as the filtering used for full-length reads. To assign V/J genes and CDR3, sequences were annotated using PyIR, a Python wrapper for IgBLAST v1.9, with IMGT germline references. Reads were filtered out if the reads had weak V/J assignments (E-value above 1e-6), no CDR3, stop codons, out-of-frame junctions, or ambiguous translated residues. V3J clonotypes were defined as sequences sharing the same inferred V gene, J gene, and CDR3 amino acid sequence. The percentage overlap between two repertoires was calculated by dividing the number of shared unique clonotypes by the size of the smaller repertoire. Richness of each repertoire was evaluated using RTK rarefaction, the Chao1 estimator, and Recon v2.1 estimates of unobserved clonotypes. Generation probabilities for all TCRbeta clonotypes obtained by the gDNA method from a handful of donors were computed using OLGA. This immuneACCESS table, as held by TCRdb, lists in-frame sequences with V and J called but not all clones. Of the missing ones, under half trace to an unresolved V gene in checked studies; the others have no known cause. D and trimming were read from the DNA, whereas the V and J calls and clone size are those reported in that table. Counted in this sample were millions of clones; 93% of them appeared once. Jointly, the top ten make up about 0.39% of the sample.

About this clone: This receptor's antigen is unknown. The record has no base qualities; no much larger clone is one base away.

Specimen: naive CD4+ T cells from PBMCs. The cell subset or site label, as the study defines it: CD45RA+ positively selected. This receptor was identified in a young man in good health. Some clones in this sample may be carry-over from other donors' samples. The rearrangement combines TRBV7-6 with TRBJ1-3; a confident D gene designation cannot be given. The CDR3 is CASSLDGNTIYF. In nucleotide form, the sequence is TGTGCCAGCAGCTTAGACGGAAACACCATATATTTT.